This passage covers 27 T cell receptor beta chains from one sample sequenced in a study of early T cells in non-severe SARS-CoV-2 infection. TCRdb re-derived calls from the 5' RACE reads in MiXCR, one entry per CDR3 protein. The table lists some 77,000 distinct CDR3 sequences, about 5% of them singletons, with around 6.6% in the top ten. The material was whole blood, obtained at baseline. The receptors shown here come from an adult who was a healthcare worker with PCR-confirmed SARS-CoV-2 infection or an uninfected control (not recorded which).

This clonotype was counted many times. J is TRBJ2-1 and V is TRBV29-1, with 15 bases identical to TRBD2. The CDR3 is 14 residues long. The germline gives CDR1 SQVTM, CDR2 ANQGSEA. The V gene end was trimmed by 8 bases and the J gene end by 10 bases; junction bases not matched to a gene: 9. CDR3 nucleotides: TGCAGCTACCTACCGGGACTAGCGGGAGGCGAGCAGTTCTTC. Translated, it gives CSYLPGLAGGEQFF.

The chain links TRBV7-9 to TRBJ2-3; 8 nucleotides agree with TRBD2. The CDR3 loop spans 16 amino acids. Germline CDR1 and CDR2: SEHNR and FQNEAQ (reference sequence). The ends lost 0 bases at V and 2 bases at J; junction bases unmatched: 4. CDR3 nucleotides: TGTGCCAGCAGCTTAGCCAGCGGGAGCTTCACAGATACGCAGTATTTT. Encoded protein: CASSLASGSFTDTQYF.

This clonotype was recorded many times. The genes are TRBV7-9 and TRBJ1-2; the D gene is possibly TRBD1 (5 bases). The CDR3 runs to 13 residues. CDR1 and CDR2 from the germline V gene are SEHNR and FQNEAQ (reference sequence). The V end was cut by 1 base, the J end by 7 bases, with 10 bases between. The CDR3: CASSLGAGSGYTF. CDR3 nucleotide sequence: TGTGCCAGCAGCTTAGGGGCAGGGTCTGGCTACACCTTC.

In its sample, this clonotype was seen many times. V usage is TRBV11-2 and J usage is TRBJ2-1; 9 nucleotides align to TRBD1. Germline values: CDR1 SGHAT, CDR2 FQNNGV. With 3 bases clipped from V and 3 bases from J, the junction kept 9 bases outside the gene matches. There are 17 residues in the CDR3. CDR3 amino acids: CASSFGLLGQGYNEQFF. In DNA form, the CDR3 reads TGTGCCAGCAGCTTCGGTCTATTGGGACAGGGCTACAATGAGCAGTTCTTC.

Only a few counts were recorded for this clonotype. A read error is possible here, since a much larger clone lies one base away. The CDR3 here is CASSTTTDTQYF. For the CDR3, the DNA is TGTGCCAGCAGCACTACCACAGATACGCAGTATTTT. V gene TRBV7-6 combines with J gene TRBJ2-3; D gene ambiguous. The germline CDR1 and CDR2 sequences are SGHVS and FNYEAQ. V was cut by 5 bases and J by 2 bases, with 5 bases left in between. The CDR3 runs to 12 residues.

This clonotype was detected many times. CDR3 loop: CASSLESRTGATYEQYF. In DNA, the CDR3 is TGTGCCAGCAGTTTAGAAAGTAGGACAGGGGCTACCTACGAGCAGTACTTC. The chain links TRBV27 to TRBJ2-7; 9 bases are a match to TRBD1. Germline V CDR1 and CDR2: MNHEY, SMNVEV (reference sequence). The CDR3 runs to 17 residues. Losses at the gene ends were 2 bases for V and 2 bases for J; bases not matched to a gene: 10.

This clonotype was counted ten times or more. This chain joins TRBV12-5 and TRBJ2-1; 13 bases line up with TRBD2. From germline, CDR1 is LGHNT and CDR2 FRNRAP. The CDR3 runs 16 residues. V lost 4 bases, J lost 9 bases, and 9 bases stayed unmatched. The CDR3 bases are TGTGCTAGTGGTTCTGGGACTAGCGGGAATGTAGGTGAGCAGTTCTTC. Translating it yields CASGSGTSGNVGEQFF. The full variable domain, with the rest looked up from reference TRBV12-5 and TRBJ2-1, is DARVTQTPRHKVTEMGQEVTMRCQPILGHNTVFWYRQTMMQGLELLAYFRNRAPLDDSGMPKDRFSAEMPDATLATLKIQPSEPRDSAVYFCASGSGTSGNVGEQFFGPGTRLTVL.

The rearrangement links TRBV12-5 to TRBJ2-5, with 7 nucleotides matching TRBD1. The CDR3 has 17 amino acids. Germline V CDR1 and CDR2: LGHNT, FRNRAP. Losses at the gene ends were 2 bases for V and 6 bases for J; bases not matched to a gene: 15. CDR3 DNA sequence: TGTGCTAGTGGTTTGATCACAGGGGAGTATTTAGTAAAGACCCAGTACTTC. As protein: CASGLITGEYLVKTQYF.

This clonotype was seen repeatedly, ten times or more. The rearrangement uses TRBV5-1 and TRBJ1-3, with a possible D match to TRBD1 (5 bases). The CDR3 is 17 residues long. From germline, CDR1 is SGHRS and CDR2 YFSETQ. The ends were cut back, 7 bases at V and 2 bases at J, with 22 bases in the middle. The CDR3 bases are TGCGCCAGCTCCGATACCTTACTCCAGGGAGCTGGAAACACCATATATTTT. Protein: CASSDTLLQGAGNTIYF. Full variable domain (rest looked up from reference TRBV5-1 and TRBJ1-3): KAGVTQTPRYLIKTRGQQVTLSCSPISGHRSVSWYQQTPGQGLQFLFEYFSETQRNKGNFPGRFSGRQFSNSRSEMNVSTLELGDSALYLCASSDTLLQGAGNTIYFGEGSWLTVV.

The CDR3 spells CASSSVGGRAQFF. In DNA, the CDR3 is TGTGCCAGCAGCTCCGTAGGGGGGCGGGCGCAGTTCTTC. This chain connects TRBV11-2 to TRBJ2-1; D may match TRBD1 or TRBD2 (6 bases each). V was trimmed by 4 bases and J by 12 bases, leaving 16 bases between them. This CDR3 spans 13 amino acids. Germline V gene sequence: CDR1 SGHAT, CDR2 FQNNGV.

This clonotype was seen ten or more times. The chain joins TRBV19 to TRBJ2-4; D might be TRBD2 (6 bases). This CDR3 has 13 residues. The V end lost 2 bases, the J end lost 6 bases, and 8 bases lay between the germline ends. Germline assignment: CDR1 LNHDA and CDR2 SQIVND (reference sequence). The CDR3 DNA follows: TGTGCCAGTAGTATACAGGAGGGAAACATTCAGTACTTC. Residues: CASSIQEGNIQYF.

A note on this clonotype: A single base separates this from a much larger clone, so it may be a read error. The chain couples TRBV5-1 to TRBJ2-1; D is perhaps TRBD1 or TRBD2 (6 bases each). This CDR3 region has 15 residues. Germline V gene sequence: CDR1 SGHRS, CDR2 YFSETQ. The CDR3 is CASSLDGGGYYEQFF. The DNA for the CDR3 is TGCGCCAGCAGCTTGGACGGGGGCGGCTACTATGAGCAGTTCTTC.

This clonotype was observed a few times. This chain uses TRBV7-9 with TRBJ1-6, with TRBD1 matching 7 bases. This CDR3 is built from 13 residues. Unmatched junction bases numbered 3, after V lost 5 bases and J lost 8 bases. Germline V CDR1 and CDR2: SEHNR, FQNEAQ (reference sequence). For the CDR3, the DNA is TGTGCCAGCAGCCCGCAGGGGGATTCACCCCTCCACTTT. The encoded protein is CASSPQGDSPLHF. Full variable domain (remainder filled in from reference TRBV7-9 and TRBJ1-6): DTGVSQNPRHKITKRGQNVTFRCDPISEHNRLYWYRQTLGQGPEFLTYFQNEAQLEKSRLLSDRFSAERPKGSFSTLEIQRTEQGDSAMYLCASSPQGDSPLHFGNGTRLTVT.

This clonotype was seen ten or more times. The chain links TRBV7-8 to TRBJ2-7, with unresolved D. This CDR3 region has 14 residues. V lost 5 bases and J 3 bases, leaving 14 bases between the germline ends. Per germline, CDR1 SGHVS and CDR2 FQNEAQ. This chain's CDR3 is CASSPPDHDYEQYF. The CDR3 DNA reads TGTGCCAGCAGCCCCCCGGACCATGACTACGAGCAGTACTTC.

The table lists this clonotype with many counts. The chain recombines TRBV28 with TRBJ1-6, with D possibly matching TRBD1 (5 bases). The germline gives CDR1 MDHEN, CDR2 SYDVKM. The CDR3 runs 15 residues. With 7 bases removed from V and 10 bases from J, the gap between germline ends came to 20 bases. The CDR3: CASIAGAYGESPLHF. CDR3 nucleotide sequence: TGTGCCAGCATCGCCGGGGCATACGGGGAATCACCCCTCCACTTT.

This clonotype has ten or more counts. The chain joins TRBV12-3 or TRBV12-4 to TRBJ1-1, with a weak D call TRBD1 (5 bases). This CDR3 has 13 amino acids. Trimming cost V 0 bases and J 10 bases, with 12 bases left between them. DNA for the CDR3: TGTGCCAGCAGTTTAGCCGAAGGGGAGTCAGCTTTCTTT. This codes for CASSLAEGESAFF.

The rearrangement uses TRBV18 and TRBJ2-2, with D perhaps matching TRBD1 (6 bases). In germline, CDR1 is KGHSH, CDR2 LQKENI. The CDR3 contains 19 residues. V gave up 3 bases and J gave up 1 base, with 21 bases separating them. The CDR3 region has the DNA TGTGCCAGCTCACCGAATGGCCCAGGGGAGATGCTGAACACCGGGGAGCTGTTTTTT. Residues: CASSPNGPGEMLNTGELFF.

This clonotype has only a few counts. The rearrangement links TRBV7-6 to TRBJ2-5; the match to TRBD2 covers 10 bases. The CDR3 runs to 14 residues. Germline-derived CDR1 and CDR2 are SGHVS and FNYEAQ. After removal of 5 bases from V and 3 bases from J, the junction contained 3 bases not matched to a gene. CDR3 protein: CASSPAGGEETQYF. CDR3 nucleotides: TGTGCCAGCAGCCCAGCGGGGGGGGAAGAGACCCAGTACTTC.

This clonotype was observed many times. V is TRBV4-2 and J is TRBJ1-2; D is uncertain. V was pared by 0 bases and J by 3 bases, with 20 bases between. Germline V CDR1 and CDR2: LGHNA, YNFKEQ. This CDR3 has 18 residues. The CDR3 DNA follows: TGTGCCAGCAGCCAAGATCGTGGGTCCGTGACGACCTACTATGGCTACACCTTC. Translated: CASSQDRGSVTTYYGYTF.

This clonotype was counted ten times or more. This sequence joins TRBV12-3 or TRBV12-4 and TRBJ2-7, with D tentatively TRBD1 (6 bases). V lost 9 bases to trimming and J lost 0 bases, with 15 bases between them. CDR3 length equals 14 residues. The CDR3 sequence is CASSDRPVSYEQYF. CDR3 DNA: TGTGCCAGTTCAGACAGGCCAGTCTCCTACGAGCAGTACTTC.

The gene calls are TRBV9 and TRBJ1-5; D gene unclear. The CDR3 has 14 amino acids. Germline values: CDR1 SGDLS, CDR2 YYNGEE. Trimming took 3 bases from V and 2 from J, leaving 9 bases between them. As DNA, the CDR3 is TGTGCCAGCAGCGAATCTCTGGGCAATCAGCCCCAGCATTTT. Translating gives CASSESLGNQPQHF. Combining the CDR3 with reference TRBV9 and TRBJ1-5 gives the whole variable domain DSGVTQTPKHLITATGQRVTLRCSPRSGDLSVYWYQQSLDQGLQFLIQYYNGEERAKGNILERFSAQQFPDLHSELNLSSLELGDSALYFCASSESLGNQPQHFGDGTRLSIL.

V usage is TRBV6-6 and J usage is TRBJ2-4, with 7 bases lining up with TRBD2. The germline gives CDR1 MNHNY, CDR2 SVGAGI (reference sequence). V lost 5 bases, J lost 8 bases, and 15 bases stayed unmatched. CDR3 length equals 16 residues. CDR3 in amino acids: CASSPQGPAGADIQYF. In nucleotides, the CDR3 is TGTGCCAGCAGTCCCCAGGGTCCTGCGGGAGCTGACATTCAGTACTTC.

In this sample, this clonotype turned up many times. The rearrangement links TRBV12-3 or TRBV12-4 to TRBJ2-1; D is tentatively TRBD1 or TRBD2 (5 bases each). This CDR3 spans 15 amino acids. Trimming pared 6 bases from V and 2 bases from J, leaving 14 bases between. The CDR3: CASRGSPGPYNEQFF. CDR3 sequence (DNA): TGTGCCAGCAGGGGCAGTCCGGGACCCTACAATGAGCAGTTCTTC.

This clonotype was seen many times. The chain has TRBV7-8 and TRBJ1-1; 8 bases map to TRBD1. V gave up 1 base and J gave up 4 bases; unmatched junction bases: 8. The CDR3 has 16 residues. The germline CDR1 and CDR2 sequences are SGHVS and FQNEAQ. The CDR3 region has the DNA TGTGCCAGCAGCTTAGGGGGCAGGGGGCGGACCACTGAAGCTTTCTTT. Encoded protein: CASSLGGRGRTTEAFF. The full variable domain, its missing parts supplied by reference TRBV7-8 and TRBJ1-1, is GAGVSQSPRYKVAKRGQDVALRCDPISGHVSLFWYQQALGQGPEFLTYFQNEAQLDKSGLPSDRFFAERPEGSVSTLKIQRTQQEDSAVYLCASSLGGRGRTTEAFFGQGTRLTVV.

This clonotype was recorded a few times. The chain combines TRBV20-1 with TRBJ2-5; perhaps D is TRBD1 or TRBD2 (5 bases each). The CDR3 is made up of 12 amino acids. Germline CDR1 is DFQATT and CDR2 is SNEGSKA (reference sequence). The V end was cut by 3 bases, the J end by 4 bases, with 9 bases between. This CDR3 reads CSASFGGETQYF. For the CDR3, the DNA is TGCAGTGCTAGTTTTGGGGGAGAGACCCAGTACTTC.

This clonotype has just a few counts. The chain carries TRBV6-5 and TRBJ2-2; D perhaps matches TRBD1 (6 bases). The CDR3 sequence is 13 residues long. The germline V gene has CDR1 MNHEY and CDR2 SVGAGI. V was pared by 5 bases and J by 6 bases, with 10 bases between. The CDR3 loop is CASSHTGSGELFF. As DNA, the CDR3 is TGTGCCAGCAGTCACACAGGGTCCGGGGAGCTGTTTTTT.

The chain employs TRBV20-1 and TRBJ2-3; TRBD1 or TRBD2 may be the D gene (5 bases each). The V and J ends lost 5 bases and 2 bases respectively, with 14 bases between them. There are 14 residues in the CDR3. CDR1 DFQATT and CDR2 SNEGSKA come from the germline V gene (reference sequence). The DNA of the CDR3 is TGCAGTGCTCCCTCCGGGACCAACACAGATACGCAGTATTTT. Translating it yields CSAPSGTNTDTQYF.